This is a list of T cell receptor beta chains from one sample in a study of beta chain features in type 1 diabetes. This table comes from immunoSEQ multiplex PCR, and its TCRdb copy is limited to in-frame clones, with some not included. The table lists 300,000 to 400,000 clones, roughly 14% of them singletons. Material for sequencing was naive CD4+ T cells from blood. These receptors were collected from a woman aged 18-29 years with type 1 diabetes. CDR3s include the opening cysteine and the closing phenylalanine or tryptophan. The D gene is left open where the match is weak. Some rows have no size entry. The others give once, few or many, or a class for an expanded clone.

>TRBV6-1|NA|TRBJ1-2|TRBD1|13
CASGRDRDYGYTF
TGTGCCAGCGGCCGGGACAGGGACTATGGCTACACCTTC
>TRBV28|NA|TRBJ2-1|TRBD1|13
CASITGVGNEQFF
TGTGCCAGCATAACAGGGGTTGGGAATGAGCAGTTCTTC
>TRBV28|once|TRBJ1-4|NA|15
CASSLPGGLNEKLFF
TGTGCCAGCAGTCTCCCGGGGGGGCTCAATGAAAAACTGTTTTTT
>TRBV11-2|NA|TRBJ1-1|NA|13
CASSLVPDTEAFF
TGTGCCAGCAGCTTAGTCCCAGACACTGAAGCTTTCTTT
>TRBV4-3|NA|TRBJ2-1|TRBD2|14
CASSQVSGYNEQFF
TGCGCCAGCAGCCAAGTTAGCGGGTACAATGAGCAGTTCTTC
>TRBV7-2|few|TRBJ2-5|TRBD2|18
CASSPRLAGGMSQETQYF
TGTGCCAGCAGCCCACGACTAGCGGGAGGGATGAGCCAAGAGACCCAGTACTTC
>TRBV7-2|NA|TRBJ2-5|TRBD2|14
CASSQTSAQETQYF
TGTGCCAGCAGTCAAACTAGCGCCCAAGAGACCCAGTACTTC
>TRBV25-1|NA|TRBJ2-1|TRBD1|16
CASSGGGTGPYNEQFF
TGTGCCAGCAGTGGGGGAGGGACAGGGCCCTACAATGAGCAGTTCTTC
>TRBV29-1|NA|TRBJ1-5|NA|13
CSVAAGYNQPQHF
TGCAGCGTTGCGGCAGGGTACAATCAGCCCCAGCATTTT
>TRBV11-2|NA|TRBJ2-1|TRBD1|17
CASSLVPPRTGHNEQFF
TGTGCCAGCAGCTTAGTGCCGCCTCGGACAGGGCACAATGAGCAGTTCTTC
>TRBV5-1|few|TRBJ2-3|TRBD2|16
CASSLALAGGTDTQYF
TGCGCCAGCAGCTTGGCACTAGCGGGAGGCACAGATACGCAGTATTTT
>TRBV5-4|few|TRBJ2-3|TRBD2|17
CASSLMGLAVSTDTQYF
TGTGCCAGCAGCTTGATGGGACTAGCAGTTAGCACAGATACGCAGTATTTT
>TRBV19|few|TRBJ1-1|NA|11
CASTSGLSAFF
TGTGCCAGCACATCGGGACTCTCAGCTTTCTTT
>TRBV28|NA|TRBJ2-3|TRBD2|16
CASSLRLAGGTDTQYF
TGTGCCAGCAGTTTACGACTAGCGGGGGGCACAGATACGCAGTATTTT
>TRBV9|NA|TRBJ1-4|TRBD1|14
CASSGDRPGEKLFF
TGTGCCAGCAGCGGGGACAGACCAGGTGAAAAACTGTTTTTT
>TRBV29-1|few|TRBJ2-2|TRBD2|15
CSVDGLAGVTGELFF
TGCAGCGTTGATGGTCTAGCGGGAGTCACCGGGGAGCTGTTTTTT
>TRBV11-2|NA|TRBJ1-5|NA|13
CASSLLQGQPQHF
TGTGCCAGCAGCTTACTGCAGGGTCAGCCCCAGCATTTT
>TRBV7-9|few|TRBJ2-1|NA|12
CASSSGLEGTFF
TGTGCCAGCAGCTCCGGACTTGAAGGTACATTCTTC
>TRBV15|few|TRBJ2-1|TRBD1|14
CATSSQTGRNEQFF
TGTGCCACCAGCAGCCAGACAGGGCGCAATGAGCAGTTCTTC
>TRBV30|NA|TRBJ2-3|NA|15
CAWSVAGIRFNTQYF
TGTGCCTGGAGTGTGGCAGGGATCAGGTTTAATACGCAGTATTTT
>TRBV10-3|few|TRBJ2-5|TRBD2|15
CAISDGLAGIETQYF
TGTGCCATCAGCGACGGACTAGCGGGCATAGAGACCCAGTACTTC
>TRBV30|few|TRBJ1-5|NA|16
CAWSATTGPRNQPQHF
TGTGCCTGGAGTGCTACCACAGGGCCTCGCAATCAGCCCCAGCATTTT
>TRBV15|few|TRBJ2-7|TRBD2|17
CATSRDMSASGTYEQYF
TGTGCCACCAGCAGAGATATGTCGGCTAGCGGTACCTACGAGCAGTACTTC
>TRBV2|few|TRBJ2-3|TRBD2|14
CASSEITSGDTQYF
TGTGCCAGCAGTGAAATAACTAGCGGAGATACGCAGTATTTT
>TRBV5-1|few|TRBJ1-1|TRBD1|14
CASSLPGGRTEAFF
TGCGCCAGCAGCTTGCCAGGGGGACGCACTGAAGCTTTCTTT
>TRBV7-2|NA|TRBJ1-1|NA|14
CASSLYQGHTEAFF
TGTGCCAGCAGCTTATATCAGGGGCACACTGAAGCTTTCTTT
>TRBV4-1|NA|TRBJ2-3|TRBD2|16
CASSQQTSEMGDTQYF
TGCGCCAGCAGCCAGCAGACTAGCGAGATGGGGGATACGCAGTATTTT
>TRBV19|NA|TRBJ2-3|TRBD2|14
CASSVGTIPDTQYF
TGTGCCAGTAGTGTCGGGACTATTCCAGATACGCAGTATTTT
>TRBV29-1|NA|TRBJ2-7|TRBD2|14
CSVDVAGTTYEQYF
TGCAGCGTTGATGTAGCGGGAACAACCTACGAGCAGTACTTC
>TRBV11-2|few|TRBJ2-7|TRBD2|13
CASLLGGSDEQYF
TGTGCCAGCCTCCTGGGAGGGAGTGACGAGCAGTACTTC
>TRBV9|NA|TRBJ2-1|NA|15
CASSRTVTSYNEQFF
TGTGCCAGCAGCCGGACAGTCACCTCCTACAATGAGCAGTTCTTC
>TRBV30|NA|TRBJ2-7|TRBD1|11
CAWGTEYEQYF
TGTGCCTGGGGGACAGAATACGAGCAGTACTTC
>TRBV30|NA|TRBJ1-1|TRBD1|13
CAWSSTGGTEAFF
TGTGCCTGGAGTAGTACAGGGGGAACTGAAGCTTTCTTT
>TRBV18|few|TRBJ1-5|NA|14
CASSPGLSNQPQHF
TGTGCCAGCTCACCGGGGCTTAGCAATCAGCCCCAGCATTTT
>TRBV5-6|NA|TRBJ1-1|NA|13
CASSRRENTEAFF
TGTGCCAGCAGCCGCAGGGAGAACACTGAAGCTTTCTTT
>TRBV7-2|NA|TRBJ2-7|NA|13
CASSSPNGYEQYF
TGTGCCAGCAGCTCCCCCAACGGCTACGAGCAGTACTTC
>TRBV25-1|few|TRBJ1-2|NA|13
CASRPAGAYGYTF
TGTGCCAGCAGGCCAGCGGGGGCCTATGGCTACACCTTC
>TRBV5-1|few|TRBJ1-1|TRBD1|15
CASSPPGTGETEAFF
TGCGCCAGCAGCCCACCTGGGACAGGGGAAACTGAAGCTTTCTTT
>TRBV19|few|TRBJ2-5|NA|12
CASSLPSETQYF
TGTGCCAGTAGTCTTCCCTCAGAGACCCAGTACTTC
>TRBV7-8|NA|TRBJ2-3|TRBD2|16
CASSEGVAGPTDTQYF
TGTGCCAGCAGCGAAGGGGTAGCGGGACCGACAGATACGCAGTATTTT
>TRBV30|few|TRBJ2-2|TRBD1|13
CAWTGGWGGELFF
TGTGCCTGGACAGGGGGCTGGGGCGGGGAGCTGTTTTTT
>TRBV7-3|NA|TRBJ2-1|TRBD2|15
CASSQIAGAWNEQFF
TGTGCCAGCAGCCAGATAGCGGGAGCTTGGAATGAGCAGTTCTTC
>TRBV28|NA|TRBJ2-1|TRBD1|20
CASSTGQGAMAGGPFNEQFF
TGTGCCAGCAGTACGGGACAGGGGGCGATGGCGGGAGGGCCCTTCAATGAGCAGTTCTTC
>TRBV28|many|TRBJ2-4|TRBD1|12
CASSLGDRVLYF
TGTGCCAGCAGTTTAGGGGACAGGGTCCTGTACTTC
>TRBV7-8|few|TRBJ2-5|TRBD2|16
CASSSGLAGAGETQYF
TGTGCCAGCAGCTCGGGACTAGCGGGAGCAGGGGAGACCCAGTACTTC